This paragraph covers one T cell receptor beta chain sequence. Its specificity is not known. From germline, CDR1 is LGHNA and CDR2 YNFKEQ. The CDR3 loop spans 17 amino acids. The ends lost 0 bases at V and 7 bases at J; junction bases unmatched: 12. In the original processing: Junction-only immunoSEQ sequences carried no quality scores, so filtering differed. This table comes from immunoSEQ multiplex PCR, and its TCRdb copy is limited to in-frame clones, with some not included. V, J and clone size are those of that table, while D and trimming were read from the DNA. The sample includes over a million clones, around 76% of them seen just once. The sample belongs to a study of shared clonotypes between healthy human individuals. Study-level findings and limits: Researchers sampled blood only, noting tissue repertoires likely differ.

This TCR was sampled from a man aged 18 to 30 in good health. This chain links TRBV4-2 with TRBJ2-5; 9 positions agree with TRBD2. Sequencing was done on a sample of memory CD4+ T cells sorted from blood. Subset meaning: CD45RA-negative fraction. The CDR3 loop is CASSQEERGAGGWTQYF. CDR3 DNA: TGTGCCAGCAGCCAAGAGGAGCGGGGGGCCGGAGGGTGGACCCAGTACTTC.